This T cell receptor beta chain was identified in a study of high-grade serous ovarian cancer treatment subgroups. Study background: Mean per sample: approximately 13,000 reads, just under 7,500 unique TCR beta rearrangements.

TCRdb keeps only in-frame clones here, not all; method: immunoSEQ multiplex PCR. In the table there are about 30,000 clones, about 81% of which are singletons. Trimming stripped 2 bases from V and 4 bases from J, with 12 bases between. Per the germline V gene, CDR1 is MNHNY and CDR2 is SVGAGI (reference sequence). CDR3 length: 15 amino acids. Tumor samples were taken before definitive surgery or chemotherapy. Whole-study results and caveats: TCR clonal relatedness correlated positively with neoantigen level. Different patients shared almost no repertoire; same-patient tumors shared about 0.1 to 0.79.

This clone was seen once. The antigen remains unidentified. Sequencing was carried out using tumor tissue. This chain links TRBV6-6 with TRBJ1-5; D unresolved. This clonotype was obtained from a human donor with high-grade serous ovarian cancer. The CDR3 region has the DNA TGTGCCAGCAGTTACGAGCGGGCGGGGAATCAGCCCCAGCATTTT. Its translation is CASSYERAGNQPQHF.